The clone carrying this T cell receptor beta chain was detected only a few times. Its antigen remains unidentified. The sample belongs to a study of cytomegalovirus exposure and HLA in healthy donors. The wider study: A subsequent analysis reported that the roughly 120 validation repertoires were produced on the same platform that had also been used for the roughly 670 first-cohort repertoires. General study points: Researchers reported that three CMV-associated chains were confirmed in vitro as CMV antigen-specific.

Generated by immunoSEQ multiplex PCR, the TCRdb table keeps only in-frame clones and is missing some. The data show roughly 260,000 clones, around 87% seen once. J gave up 6 bases and V 1 base, and 10 bases lay outside the gene matches. Germline CDR1 MGHRA, CDR2 YSYEKL. The CDR3 runs 18 residues. The clonotype originates from a woman younger than 35 in good health and CMV-seronegative. The genes are TRBV4-1 and TRBJ2-2; 11 positions match TRBD2. Sample: PBMCs. This CDR3 is CASSQGAVAGGLSGELFF. The CDR3 DNA is TGCGCCAGCAGCCAAGGAGCGGTAGCGGGGGGGCTCTCCGGGGAGCTGTTTTTT.